The 11 T cell receptor beta chains given below trace back to one sample, sequenced in a study of identical twins. Each CDR3 protein gets one entry after TCRdb re-called the 5' RACE reads with MiXCR. The data hold about 240,000 distinct CDR3 sequences, with 9.5% to 15% observed a single time. Separately, the same data were catalogued under a study of yellow fever vaccine responses in identical twins.

The specimen sequenced was memory (CD45RO+) T cells sorted from blood. These receptors all come from a woman aged 18-29 years in good health.

This clonotype was found a few times. The gene calls are TRBV2 and TRBJ2-7, with a possible D match to TRBD2 (5 bases). Germline CDR1 is SNHLY and CDR2 is FYNNEI. V lost 4 bases to trimming and J lost 6 bases, with 7 bases between them. The CDR3 is 11 amino acids. The CDR3 spells CASSVASEQYF. DNA for the CDR3: TGTGCCAGCAGTGTAGCGAGCGAGCAGTACTTC.

This clonotype was recorded many times. The chain uses TRBV7-6 and TRBJ2-3; D not resolved. Trimming cost V 5 bases and J 2 bases, with 8 bases left between them. The CDR3 loop spans 13 amino acids. Germline CDR1 and CDR2: SGHVS and FNYEAQ. CDR3 sequence (DNA): TGTGCCAGCAGCCCAAACCCCACAGATACGCAGTATTTT. Encoded protein: CASSPNPTDTQYF.

The table lists this clonotype with many counts. This rearrangement joins TRBV7-2 to TRBJ2-1; no firm D call. Germline assignment: CDR1 SGHTA and CDR2 FQGNSA. The CDR3 consists of 17 residues. With 0 bases removed from V and 0 bases from J, the gap between germline ends came to 12 bases. DNA for the CDR3: TGTGCCAGCAGCTTAGCCATACACGCGAGCTCCTACAATGAGCAGTTCTTC. Protein product: CASSLAIHASSYNEQFF.

In its sample, this clonotype was seen many times. The chain employs TRBV11-2 and TRBJ2-2; 8 bases agree with TRBD2. The junction had 13 bases not matched to a gene; V was cut back by 5 bases and J by 8 bases. There are 16 residues in the CDR3. In germline, CDR1 is SGHAT, CDR2 FQNNGV. Written as DNA, the CDR3 is TGTGCCAGCAGCCGATGGTCTAGCGGGCCCCTAGGGGAGCTGTTTTTT. Its translation is CASSRWSSGPLGELFF. Based on the CDR3 plus reference TRBV11-2 and TRBJ2-2, the full variable domain is EAGVAQSPRYKIIEKRQSVAFWCNPISGHATLYWYQQILGQGPKLLIQFQNNGVVDDSQLPKDRFSAERLKGVDSTLKIQPAKLEDSAVYLCASSRWSSGPLGELFFGEGSRLTVL.

The chain has TRBV10-3 and TRBJ2-7; weak D call: TRBD2 (5 bases). With 3 bases removed from V and 3 bases from J, the gap between germline ends came to 24 bases. CDR3 size: 18 residues. Germline V CDR1 and CDR2: ENHRY, SYGVKD. The CDR3 region is CAISDPNRDTYSNYEQYF. In nucleotides, the CDR3 is TGTGCCATCAGTGACCCTAACCGGGATACCTACTCCAACTACGAGCAGTACTTC.

This rearrangement joins TRBV25-1 to TRBJ1-5; TRBD1 agrees at 9 bases. The CDR3 contains 16 residues. Germline CDR1 reads MGHDK; CDR2 reads SYGVNS. J was trimmed by 2 bases and V by 2 bases; bases with no gene match: 4. The CDR3 nucleotides are TGTGCCAGCAGTGAAGGGGACAGGGAAGGCAATCAGCCCCAGCATTTT. It codes for CASSEGDREGNQPQHF.

The V gene is TRBV11-2, the J gene TRBJ2-7; perhaps TRBD1 as D (5 bases). This CDR3 is 17 amino acids long. The V and J ends lost 1 base and 6 bases respectively, with 22 bases between them. CDR1 and CDR2 (germline): SGHAT, FQNNGV. In nucleotides, the CDR3 is TGTGCCAGCAGCTTAGTCCAGGGAACTCTGCTACCAACCGAGCAGTACTTC. Its protein is CASSLVQGTLLPTEQYF.

The chain joins TRBV5-1 to TRBJ1-3; TRBD1 matches 7 bases. CDR1 SGHRS and CDR2 YFSETQ come from the germline V gene. The CDR3 is 15 amino acids. J was trimmed by 0 bases and V by 4 bases; bases with no gene match: 4. The CDR3 nucleotides read TGCGCCAGCAGCATGACAGGGAACTCTGGAAACACCATATATTTT. Residues: CASSMTGNSGNTIYF.

This clonotype has more than one count but fewer than ten. The CDR3 region is CASSLRQGVEKLFF. The CDR3 nucleotides read TGTGCCAGCAGCTTACGGCAGGGGGTGGAAAAACTGTTTTTT. V usage is TRBV7-9 and J usage is TRBJ1-4; 7 bases fit TRBD1. The CDR3 has 14 residues. V was pared by 2 bases and J by 8 bases, with 5 bases of the junction left unmatched. Germline V gene data show CDR1 as SEHNR and CDR2 as FQNEAQ (reference sequence).

This clonotype appeared many times. The chain combines TRBV5-1 with TRBJ2-3; the D is unclear. The CDR3 contains 15 residues. V gave up 3 bases and J gave up 1 base, with 12 bases separating them. The germline V gene has CDR1 SGHRS and CDR2 YFSETQ. CDR3 in DNA: TGCGCCAGCAGCTATACATCCCGTGGCACAGATACGCAGTATTTT. Translation gives CASSYTSRGTDTQYF.

The chain recombines TRBV6-1 with TRBJ2-7; 10 bases are shared with TRBD1. The germline V gene encodes CDR1 MNHNS and CDR2 SASEGT. The CDR3 has 16 residues. V trimming: 7 bases; J trimming: 7 bases; junction bases outside the gene matches: 16. The CDR3 protein is CASTTLHGTGEGEQYF. CDR3 nucleotides: TGTGCCAGCACCACACTACACGGGACAGGGGAGGGGGAGCAGTACTTC.